This T cell receptor beta chain was sequenced in a study of T cells in tuberculosis (dated by TCRdb to 2016 to 2019). Describing the broader study: To characterize T cells specific for the mycobacterial lipid antigen glucose monomycolate (GMM), the study used CD1B tetramers together with high-throughput TCR immunosequencing. Here is what the overall study found, with its caveats: T cells that bind the CD1B-GMM tetramer with low affinity may not have been captured by the stringent sort gate.

TCR-alpha and TCR-beta chains were sequenced unpaired, so chain pairing information was not available. TCR libraries were generated with the immunoSEQ multiplex PCR assay, using TCR-beta and/or TCR-alpha/delta assays for each sample. The amplified TCR libraries were sequenced using the Illumina high-throughput platform. As for the original processing: Clustering and dimensionality reduction relied on pairwise TCRdist distances among GMM-specific receptors from T cells that were either sorted ex vivo or expanded in vitro. Sequence motifs defined by gene usage and CDR3 content were tested for enrichment in tetramer-positive versus tetramer-negative populations. This is the immuneACCESS table as TCRdb keeps it, with only in-frame sequences that have V and J called. A part of the clones is gone; compared with another copy, unresolved V genes explain less than half, and the rest is unexplained. The V and J calls and clone size are taken from that table; D and trimming were inferred from the DNA. Recorded for this sample are some 90,000 clones; approximately 91% of them occurred a single time. The top ten hold around 1.8% of the sample.

After removal of 5 bases from V and 0 bases from J, the junction retains 4 bases not matched to a gene. The CDR3 has 15 amino acids, counting the end cysteine and phenylalanine. Only CDR3 DNA is held: 45 bases, read in frame from base 1. The germline V gene supplies CDR1 SGHTA and CDR2 FQGTGA. PBMC were thawed, rested overnight, stained with a GMM-loaded CD1B tetramer, a Live/Dead dye and anti-CD3, and then sorted on a FACS Aria II. The CD1B tetramers were loaded with C32 glucose monomycolate that had been purified from Rhodococcus equi. Before cryopreservation, the PBMC later used for tetramer sorting had been depleted of CD14-expressing monocytes as part of a separate study. From each donor, roughly 96,000 tetramer-negative cells were also sorted and analyzed side by side with the tetramer-positive cells. Antigen-specific T cells were sorted from a handful of healthy South African adults using GMM-loaded CD1B tetramers.

Comments on this clone: Base qualities are not provided; no much larger clone lies one nucleotide away.

This receptor was obtained from an adult woman with latent tuberculosis. The specimen sequenced was CD1b-GMM tetramer-negative cells sorted from PBMCs. In the paper's terms, the cell subset or site label means: T cells not binding CD1B-GMM tetramer, sorted from same donor. This chain is built from TRBV7-3 and TRBJ2-3, and 8 bases in between align with TRBD2. The CDR3: CASSDGGASTDTQYF. The DNA reads TGTGCCAGCAGCGACGGGGGGGCTAGCACAGATACGCAGTATTTT.